Only a few counts were recorded for the clone carrying this T cell receptor beta chain. Antigen unknown. This record belongs to a study of liver allograft versus peripheral blood T cells. Study at large: T cell receptor repertoires in transplanted livers were compared with those in recipients' peripheral blood.

TCRdb re-called the reads through MiXCR, storing one row per CDR3 protein. The sample contains around 11,000 distinct CDR3 sequences, under 30% of which appear only once. V was clipped by 5 bases and J by 3 bases, with 14 bases between them. This CDR3 region has 15 residues. Germline V lookup: CDR1 SEHNR, CDR2 FQNEAQ (reference sequence). Whole-study findings and limits: Reports indicated that T cell receptor repertoires inside liver allografts differed from those in peripheral blood.

The chain couples TRBV7-9 to TRBJ1-3, with D possibly TRBD1 on 5 matching bases. This TCR derives from a human patient who had a liver transplant. The graft donor may have contributed some T cells. The CDR3, as DNA: TGTGCCAGCAGCCACACAGGACGTCGTGGAAACACCATATATTTT. It codes for CASSHTGRRGNTIYF.